These 26 T cell receptor beta chains originate from one sample sequenced in a study of graft-versus-host responses after intestinal transplantation. Each mixed lymphocyte reaction held some 200,000 CFSE-labeled responders and some 200,000 irradiated violet-dye-labeled stimulators. Assay: immunoSEQ multiplex PCR; the TCRdb copy retains only in-frame clones and omits some. The repertoire holds around 5,100 clones, with 27% as singletons. The source material was alloreactive CD8+ T cells from a mixed lymphocyte reaction culture, sampled before transplantation. Subset given: CFSE-low proliferating T cells sorted from roughly six-day pre-transplant mixed lymphocyte reaction (GvH or HvG direction). These receptors originate from a human patient who was an organ donor for intestinal transplantation.

This chain connects TRBV4-2 to TRBJ2-3; 16 nucleotides align to TRBD2. The CDR3 runs to 18 residues. Per the germline V gene, CDR1 is LGHNA and CDR2 is YNFKEQ. J was trimmed by 0 bases and V by 4 bases; bases with no gene match: 4. The CDR3 DNA reads as TGTGCCAGCAGCCCGGGACTAGCGGGGGGGCCTAGCACAGATACGCAGTATTTT. Translated, it gives CASSPGLAGGPSTDTQYF.

The rearrangement uses TRBV6-1 and TRBJ2-5, with D unclear. V was trimmed by 7 bases and J by 1 base, leaving 10 bases between them. In germline, CDR1 is MNHNS, CDR2 SASEGT. This CDR3 region has 13 residues. CDR3 DNA sequence: TGTGCCAGCATGCAGGCAGGCCAAGAGACCCAGTACTTC. It specifies CASMQAGQETQYF.

The CDR3: CASSRTPGVYEQYV. CDR3 in DNA: TGCGCCAGCAGCCGGACCCCGGGGGTCTACGAGCAGTACGTC. The V and J genes are TRBV5-1 and TRBJ2-7; D perhaps matches TRBD2 (6 bases). CDR1 SGHRS and CDR2 YFSETQ come from the germline V gene. V gave up 4 bases and J gave up 3 bases, with 14 bases separating them. The CDR3 runs to 14 residues.

By its share, this clone is medium-sized. The chain couples TRBV18 to TRBJ1-5, with 8 bases matching TRBD1. CDR1 and CDR2 (germline): KGHSH, LQKENI. This CDR3 region has 17 residues. V shed 2 bases and J 0 bases; nucleotides not matched to a gene: 6. The CDR3 sequence: CASSPEDRAGSNQPQHF. The DNA of the CDR3 is TGTGCCAGCTCACCAGAGGACAGGGCGGGTAGCAATCAGCCCCAGCATTTT.

Only a few counts were recorded for this clone. The rearrangement links TRBV27 to TRBJ2-5, with 10 bases aligning to TRBD2. CDR3 size: 15 residues. Germline lookup yields CDR1 MNHEY and CDR2 SMNVEV (reference sequence). Trimming at V came to 5 bases and at J to 7 bases, leaving 10 bases not matched to a gene. The CDR3: CASSIVAGGLSTQYF. The CDR3 DNA reads as TGTGCCAGCAGTATCGTAGCGGGGGGACTTTCGACCCAGTACTTC.

The chain employs TRBV6-1 and TRBJ1-2; D remains unclear. CDR1 and CDR2 from the germline V gene are MNHNS and SASEGT. The CDR3 consists of 14 residues. V was cut by 1 base and J by 12 bases, with 18 bases left in between. CDR3 protein: CASSEGFWRECDTF. The CDR3 DNA is TGTGCCAGCAGTGAAGGGTTTTGGAGGGAGTGTGACACCTTC.

In this sample, this clone is medium-sized. The chain recombines TRBV2 with TRBJ1-2, with 9 bases identical to TRBD1. Germline assignment: CDR1 SNHLY and CDR2 FYNNEI. The trim removed 5 bases at V and 5 bases at J, leaving 6 bases unmatched. The length of the CDR3 is 14 residues. CDR3 protein: CASSLGTGFYGYTF. CDR3 in DNA: TGTGCCAGCAGTCTCGGGACAGGGTTTTATGGCTACACCTTC.

The V and J genes are TRBV9 and TRBJ2-3; 7 bases map to TRBD2. Germline trimming cut 0 bases from V and 6 bases from J; bases unmatched to any gene: 4. The germline gives CDR1 SGDLS, CDR2 YYNGEE. The CDR3 has 14 amino acids. The chain's CDR3 is CASSVAGGYDTQYF. In nucleotides, the CDR3 is TGTGCCAGCAGCGTAGCCGGGGGGTACGATACGCAGTATTTT.

The sample holds a few counts of this clone. J is TRBJ2-4 and V is TRBV27; D is possibly TRBD1 (6 bases). Germline V gives CDR1 MNHEY, CDR2 SMNVEV (reference sequence). This CDR3 has 14 residues. The germline V and J ends were trimmed by 5 bases and 4 bases, with 12 bases remaining between them. CDR3 in DNA: TGTGCCAGCAGTCTGGGGACAAGTAAAAACATTCAGTACTTC. Translating gives CASSLGTSKNIQYF.

Judged by abundance, this clone is medium-sized. The J gene is TRBJ1-5, the V gene TRBV5-8, with 7 bases aligning to TRBD1. Germline V gene data show CDR1 as SGHTS and CDR2 as YDEGEE. Unmatched junction bases numbered 8, after V lost 1 base and J lost 4 bases. The CDR3 extends over 16 amino acids. This chain's CDR3 is CASSLRFRGANQPQHF. The CDR3 DNA follows: TGTGCCAGCAGCTTGAGGTTCAGGGGGGCAAATCAGCCCCAGCATTTT. The full variable domain, its missing parts supplied by reference TRBV5-8 and TRBJ1-5, is EAGVTQSPTHLIKTRGQQATLRCSPISGHTSVYWYQQALGLGLQFLLWYDEGEERNRGNFPPRFSGRQFPNYSSELNVNALELEDSALYLCASSLRFRGANQPQHFGDGTRLSIL.

This clone was found a few times. The rearrangement links TRBV4-1 to TRBJ1-2; TRBD1 matches at 7 bases. V dropped 4 bases and J dropped 5; count of bases not matched to a gene: 7. The CDR3 is 14 residues long. Germline V CDR1 and CDR2: MGHRA, YSYEKL. The CDR3 DNA follows: TGCGCCAGCAGCCTTAACCCAGGGGGTTATGGCTACACCTTC. The encoded protein is CASSLNPGGYGYTF.

This clone has only a few counts. The V and J genes are TRBV19 and TRBJ1-2, with 7 bases that match TRBD1. The CDR3 has 15 residues. The V gene's germline CDR1 is LNHDA and CDR2 SQIVND (reference sequence). J was trimmed by 4 bases and V by 2 bases; bases with no gene match: 7. CDR3 sequence reads: CASSIPAGGSYGYTF. The CDR3 coding sequence is TGTGCCAGTAGTATACCCGCAGGGGGATCCTATGGCTACACCTTC.

This clone was observed a handful of times. This chain joins TRBV15 and TRBJ2-6; TRBD2 matches at 7 bases. CDR1 is LNHNV and CDR2 is YYDKDF in the germline V gene (reference sequence). CDR3 length: 16 residues. The V segment lost 0 bases and the J segment 3 bases; nucleotides outside the gene matches: 2. The CDR3 region is CATSRDAGVGANVLTF. DNA for the CDR3: TGTGCCACCAGCAGAGACGCGGGGGTTGGGGCCAACGTCCTGACTTTC.

This clone is medium-sized in the sample. The junction shows a germline mismatch at one end, possibly a read error. The DNA for the CDR3 is TGTGCTAGCAGCTTAGGTGCAGAGGGGGCTAATGAGCAGTTCTTC. This sequence encodes CASSLGAEGANEQFF. The rearrangement uses TRBV7-7 and TRBJ2-1; 7 bases are a match to TRBD1. The CDR3 spans 15 residues. The germline CDR1 and CDR2 sequences are SSHAT and FNYEAQ (reference sequence).

The genes are TRBV4-1 and TRBJ1-1, with 8 nucleotides matching TRBD1. This CDR3 has 16 amino acids. Germline V gives CDR1 MGHRA, CDR2 YSYEKL. Trimming cost V 0 bases and J 1 base; bases outside gene matches: 4. The CDR3 spells CASSQDTGQGNTEAFF. As DNA, the CDR3 is TGCGCCAGCAGCCAAGATACCGGACAGGGGAACACTGAAGCTTTCTTT.

This clone was detected only a few times. The genes are TRBV7-9 and TRBJ2-7; 10 bases match TRBD2. This CDR3 comprises 19 residues. From germline, CDR1 is SEHNR and CDR2 FQNEAQ (reference sequence). V trimming: 2 bases; J trimming: 0 bases; junction bases outside the gene matches: 13. The chain's CDR3 is CASSLPRTSGRISSYEQYV. For the CDR3, the DNA is TGTGCCAGCAGCTTACCGCGGACTAGCGGACGGATTAGCTCCTACGAGCAGTACGTC.

The chain carries TRBV5-6 and TRBJ2-1; TRBD2 matches 15 bases. The CDR3 length is 18 residues. Germline CDR1 is SGHDT and CDR2 is YYEEEE. J was trimmed by 5 bases and V by 4 bases; bases with no gene match: 10. CDR3 protein: CASSTGLAGGPKNNEQFF. The CDR3 DNA reads as TGTGCCAGCAGCACCGGACTAGCGGGGGGGCCCAAAAACAATGAGCAGTTCTTC.

The chain combines TRBV4-1 with TRBJ2-5; no definite D call. Per germline, CDR1 MGHRA and CDR2 YSYEKL. V was trimmed by 1 base and J by 2 bases, leaving 14 bases between them. The length of the CDR3 is 16 residues. This chain's CDR3 is CASSQVAFQQQETQYF. The CDR3 DNA follows: TGCGCCAGCAGCCAAGTCGCCTTCCAACAGCAAGAGACCCAGTACTTC.

This chain uses TRBV6-9 with TRBJ2-1; 12 bases line up with TRBD2. From germline, CDR1 is MNHGY and CDR2 SVAAGI. V shed 5 bases and J 9 bases; nucleotides not matched to a gene: 5. The CDR3 totals 14 residues. The CDR3 spells CASSGLAGPIEQFF. The CDR3 nucleotides are TGTGCCAGCAGTGGACTAGCGGGGCCCATTGAGCAGTTCTTC.

In this sample, this clone turned up a few times. The chain joins TRBV5-6 to TRBJ2-2, with 11 positions matching TRBD2. The CDR3 is 19 amino acids. In germline, CDR1 is SGHDT, CDR2 YYEEEE. V gave up 1 base and J gave up 4 bases; unmatched junction bases: 12. The CDR3 DNA is TGTGCCAGCAGCTTGTTGGGACTAGCGGATCGAACGGGCACCGGGGAGCTGTTTTTT. Encoded protein: CASSLLGLADRTGTGELFF.

This clone is judged medium-sized. This rearrangement joins TRBV19 to TRBJ2-2; D is possibly TRBD2 (5 bases). Germline-derived CDR1 and CDR2 are LNHDA and SQIVND (reference sequence). This CDR3 comprises 14 residues. Trimming removed 5 bases at V and 7 bases at J, with 14 bases between. The CDR3 coding sequence is TGTGCCAGTAGTTTAGCTAGCTCTAGCGGGGAGCTGTTTTTT. Amino acid sequence: CASSLASSSGELFF.

This clone is labeled medium-sized. The gene calls are TRBV5-6 and TRBJ2-5, with 9 bases aligning to TRBD2. The trim removed 5 bases at V and 7 bases at J, leaving 15 bases unmatched. The germline V gene encodes CDR1 SGHDT and CDR2 YYEEEE. The CDR3 consists of 16 residues. The CDR3: CASSPNSGGDPGTQYF. CDR3 DNA sequence: TGTGCCAGCAGTCCAAATAGCGGGGGAGACCCAGGGACCCAGTACTTC.

This clone was seen a few times. The gene calls are TRBV4-1 and TRBJ1-3, with a weak D call TRBD1 (6 bases). Per germline, CDR1 MGHRA and CDR2 YSYEKL. V was pared by 6 bases and J by 4 bases, with 13 bases between. CDR3 size: 14 residues. The chain's CDR3 is CASSTGRVGNTIYF. The CDR3 region has the DNA TGCGCCAGCAGTACAGGGAGGGTGGGAAACACCATATATTTT.

The genes are TRBV4-1 and TRBJ1-1, with 8 positions matching TRBD1. The CDR3 contains 15 residues. CDR1 and CDR2 (germline): MGHRA, YSYEKL. J gave up 5 bases and V 1 base, and 6 bases lay outside the gene matches. In nucleotides, the CDR3 is TGCGCCAGCAGCCAAGTGGCAGGGGGCTGGACTGAAGCTTTCTTT. As protein: CASSQVAGGWTEAFF.

The chain uses TRBV6-1 and TRBJ2-1; D perhaps matches TRBD1 (6 bases). The V end lost 5 bases, the J end lost 4 bases, and 12 bases lay between the germline ends. Germline V gene lookup returns CDR1 MNHNS and CDR2 SASEGT. The CDR3 loop spans 14 amino acids. Here the CDR3 reads CASSWSGEYNEQFF. The CDR3, as DNA: TGTGCCAGCAGTTGGTCAGGGGAATACAATGAGCAGTTCTTC.

This clone is labeled medium-sized. The V and J genes are TRBV7-3 and TRBJ1-4, with TRBD1 matching 7 bases. The V gene's germline CDR1 is SGHTA and CDR2 FQGTGA. The CDR3 spans 14 residues. V was clipped by 4 bases and J by 6 bases; unmatched bases: 5. DNA of the CDR3: TGTGCCAGCAGCTCTAGACAGGGTGATGAAAAACTGTTTTTT. Its protein product is CASSSRQGDEKLFF.